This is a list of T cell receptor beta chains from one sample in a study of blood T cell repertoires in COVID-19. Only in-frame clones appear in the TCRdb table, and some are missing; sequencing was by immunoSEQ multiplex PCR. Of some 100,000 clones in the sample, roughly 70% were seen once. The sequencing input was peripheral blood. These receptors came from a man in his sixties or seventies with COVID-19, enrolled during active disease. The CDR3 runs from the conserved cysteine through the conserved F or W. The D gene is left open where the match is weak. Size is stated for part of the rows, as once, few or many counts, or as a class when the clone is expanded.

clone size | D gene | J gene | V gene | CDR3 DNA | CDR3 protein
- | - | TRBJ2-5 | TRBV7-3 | TGTGCCAGCAGCTCCCAGTTTGGGGCCATGGAGACCCAGTACTTC | CASSSQFGAMETQYF
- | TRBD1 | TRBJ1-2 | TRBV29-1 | TGCAGCGTTGAAGTCGGGACAGGGGCGGCCGGCTACACCTTC | CSVEVGTGAAGYTF
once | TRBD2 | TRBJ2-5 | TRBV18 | TGTGCCAGCTCACCTGGGACTAGCGGGAGAGGAACCCAGTACTTC | CASSPGTSGRGTQYF
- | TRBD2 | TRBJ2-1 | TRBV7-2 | TGTGCCAGCAGGTTGACTAGCGGGAGTGGAAATGAGCAGTTCTTC | CASRLTSGSGNEQFF
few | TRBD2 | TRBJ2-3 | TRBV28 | TGTGCCAGCAGTTTACTAGCGGGAGGGAGGGATACGCAGTATTTT | CASSLLAGGRDTQYF
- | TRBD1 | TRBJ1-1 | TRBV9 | TGTGCCAGCAGCGTAGCACAGGGGGCTGAAGCTTTCTTT | CASSVAQGAEAFF
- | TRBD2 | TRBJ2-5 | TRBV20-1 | TGCAGTGCTAGTAGACTAGCGGGAGCCGGAGAGACCCAGTACTTC | CSASRLAGAGETQYF
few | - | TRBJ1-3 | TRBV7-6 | TGTGCCAGCACCTCTGAACCGGGGGTGGGGCTAGGAAACACCATATATTTT | CASTSEPGVGLGNTIYF
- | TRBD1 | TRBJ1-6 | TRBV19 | TGTGCCAGTAGATCGGGACAGGCTTATAATTCACCCCTCCACTTT | CASRSGQAYNSPLHF
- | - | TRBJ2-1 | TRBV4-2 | TGTGCCAGCAGCCCCGTGGCTTCCCCATTGTCCTACAATGAGCAGTTCTTC | CASSPVASPLSYNEQFF
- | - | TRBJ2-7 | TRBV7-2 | TGTGCCAGCAGCTTAGGGCCCGGGCGGGACTACGAGCAGTACTTC | CASSLGPGRDYEQYF
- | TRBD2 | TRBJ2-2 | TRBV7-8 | TGTGCCAGCAGCCCCGAGGGCAGGGGTATGACTAGCGGGAGACCCGGGGAGCTGTTTTTT | CASSPEGRGMTSGRPGELFF
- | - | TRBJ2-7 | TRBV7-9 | TGTGCCAGCAGCTTCTCTTCTAGGGACTCGTACTTC | CASSFSSRDSYF
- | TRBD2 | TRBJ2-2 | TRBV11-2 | TGTGCCAGCGGGCGGGGGTCTTTGGCCGGGGAGCTGTTTTTT | CASGRGSLAGELFF
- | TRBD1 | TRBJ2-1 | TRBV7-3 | TGTGCCAGCAGCTTTCCGGGACAGGGGGTCAATGAGCAGTTCTTC | CASSFPGQGVNEQFF
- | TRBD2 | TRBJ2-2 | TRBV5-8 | TGTGCCAGCAGCCAAGCCCTTACTAGCGGGGCGAACACCGGGGAGCTGTTTTTT | CASSQALTSGANTGELFF
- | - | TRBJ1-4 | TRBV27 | TGTGCCAGCAGTTTGGGGGGGGCTAATGAAAAACTGTTTTTT | CASSLGGANEKLFF
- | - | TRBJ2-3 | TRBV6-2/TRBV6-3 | TGTGCCAGCAGTTACCCCCGGGAGCGGTTTACGCAGTATTTT | CASSYPRERFTQYF
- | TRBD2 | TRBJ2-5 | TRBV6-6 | TGTGCCAGCAGTCGATCGAACTCACGACAGCTACTAGCGGGGTTCCAAGAGACCCAGTACTTC | CASSRSNSRQLLAGFQETQYF
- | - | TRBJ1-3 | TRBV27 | TGTGCCAGCAGTCCTTATCAGGGGACTGGAAACACCATATATTTT | CASSPYQGTGNTIYF
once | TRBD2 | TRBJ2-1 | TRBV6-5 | TGTGCCAGCGGGGTACGCGGGAGTTTCGATGAGCAGTTCTTC | CASGVRGSFDEQFF
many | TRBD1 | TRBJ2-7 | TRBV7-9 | TGTGCCAGCAGCCGGCCCGACAGGGCGGCGTTCGGCGAGCAGTACTTC | CASSRPDRAAFGEQYF
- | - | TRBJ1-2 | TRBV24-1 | TGTGCCACCAGTGATTTCGCAGATAACTATGGCTACACCTTC | CATSDFADNYGYTF
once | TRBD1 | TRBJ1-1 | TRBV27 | TGTGCCAGCAGTTTAAATGGTCGGGCTACAGGGGGGGCTGAAGCTTTCTTT | CASSLNGRATGGAEAFF
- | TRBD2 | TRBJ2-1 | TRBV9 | TGTGCCAGCAGCGTAGCAGCGGGGTCCTACAATGAGCAGTTCTTC | CASSVAAGSYNEQFF
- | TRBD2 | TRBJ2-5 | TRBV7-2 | TGTGCCAGCAGCTTCCGCGAGCTAGCGGGAAAAGAGACCCAGTACTTC | CASSFRELAGKETQYF
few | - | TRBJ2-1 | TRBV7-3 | TGTGCCAGCAGCTTAAGGGGGCCTGCGGGAGAGTCCTACAATGAGCAGTTCTTC | CASSLRGPAGESYNEQFF
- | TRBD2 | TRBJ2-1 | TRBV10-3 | TGTGCCATACGGGGCGGGAGCTCCTACAATGAGCAGTTCTTC | CAIRGGSSYNEQFF
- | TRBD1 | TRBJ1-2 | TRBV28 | TGTGCCAGCCTGGGACAGGACAATGGCTACACCTTC | CASLGQDNGYTF
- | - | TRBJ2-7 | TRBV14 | TGTGCCAGCAGCCAAGATGTGGCAGGCCACGAGCAGTACTTC | CASSQDVAGHEQYF
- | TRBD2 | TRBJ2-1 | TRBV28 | TGTGCCAGCAAACGTCCTCACCCGGGACTAGATCCCAATGAGCAGTTCTTC | CASKRPHPGLDPNEQFF
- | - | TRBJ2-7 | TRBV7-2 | TGTGCCAGCAGCTCGCAGGGGTCCAACTACGAGCAGTACTTC | CASSSQGSNYEQYF
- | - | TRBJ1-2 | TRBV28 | TGTGCCAGCAGTTTCGTAGGCAGGGGTAGCTCTAACTATGGCTACACCTTC | CASSFVGRGSSNYGYTF
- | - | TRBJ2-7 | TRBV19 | TGTGCCAGTAGAGCCCCAGGGGCAGGGGCCTCCTACGAGCAGTACTTC | CASRAPGAGASYEQYF
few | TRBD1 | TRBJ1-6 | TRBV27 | TGTGCCAGCAATACCGGGACAGGGGATTCACCCCTCCACTTT | CASNTGTGDSPLHF
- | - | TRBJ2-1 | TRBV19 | TGTGCCAGTAGTATCCATGGTCTAGCGCACTCCTACAATGAGCAGTTCTTC | CASSIHGLAHSYNEQFF
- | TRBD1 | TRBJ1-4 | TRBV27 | TGTGCCAGCAAGGGACAGGGAAATGAAAAACTGTTTTTT | CASKGQGNEKLFF
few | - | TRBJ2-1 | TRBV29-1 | TGCAGCGTTGCGGCGACAGAATACAATGAGCAGTTCTTC | CSVAATEYNEQFF
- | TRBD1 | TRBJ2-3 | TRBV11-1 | TGTGCCAGCAGAAAAATACAGGGGATAGATACGCAGTATTTT | CASRKIQGIDTQYF
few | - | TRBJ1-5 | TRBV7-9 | TGTGCCAGCAGCTCTACAGGGCCTCGGGGTCAGCCCCAGCATTTT | CASSSTGPRGQPQHF
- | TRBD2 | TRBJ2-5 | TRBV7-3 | TGTGCCAGCAGCCCGGGACTAGCGGGCCCAGAGACCCAGTACTTC | CASSPGLAGPETQYF
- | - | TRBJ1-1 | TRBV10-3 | TGTGCCACCGGGGACCAAGCGGGCACTGAAGCTTTCTTT | CATGDQAGTEAFF
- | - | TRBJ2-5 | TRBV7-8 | TGTGCCAGCAGCCCCCAGGGAGAGACCCAGTACTTC | CASSPQGETQYF
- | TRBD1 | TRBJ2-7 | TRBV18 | TGTGCCAGCTCATCCACAGGGGACCGCTACGAGCAGTACTTC | CASSSTGDRYEQYF
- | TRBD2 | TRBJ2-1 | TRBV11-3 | TGTGCCAGCAGCGACCCCACCGGGACTAGCGGGAGCGGTGAGCAGTTCTTC | CASSDPTGTSGSGEQFF